The source of this T cell receptor beta chain is a study of post-analysis software for immune sequencing data. The study's findings and limits: Five or six TRBV segments, including TRBV5-6, TRBV5-1 and TRBV20-1, were more frequent in patients than controls.

To note about this clonotype: Antigen unknown.

The CDR3 sequence is 14 residues long. V was cut by 3 bases and J by 2 bases, with 8 bases left in between. Germline lookup yields CDR1 SGHAT and CDR2 FQDESV (reference sequence). Unique molecular identifiers tagged the TCR beta cDNA libraries. TCRdb called the PCR reads again in MiXCR, with one record for every CDR3 protein. The table records about 560,000 distinct CDR3 sequences, 40% to 50% of them present only once. This chain joins TRBV11-1 and TRBJ2-1; D perhaps matches TRBD1 (5 bases). This sequence was found in a girl under 18 with multiple sclerosis. Source material: blood. The CDR3 coding sequence is TGTGCCAGCAGCTTGGGGCCGCCCTACAATGAGCAGTTCTTC. Translating gives CASSLGPPYNEQFF.